This T cell receptor (beta chain) stems from a study of blood T cell repertoires in COVID-19. For the study at large: Donors in the United States, Italy and Spain gave samples during acute or convalescent COVID-19.

Per germline, CDR1 LGHDT and CDR2 YNNKEL (reference sequence). The V end was cut by 1 base, the J end by 1 base, with 14 bases between. The CDR3 loop spans 18 amino acids. Original processing notes: Amplification of reference gene primers was used by the study to estimate nucleated cell counts. Using immunoSEQ multiplex PCR, the repertoire was profiled, and TCRdb retains in-frame clones only, with some absent. That table gives V, J and clone size, and the DNA gave D and trimming. The sample has about 230,000 clones, about 87% seen once. This receptor was identified in a woman aged 40 to 55 with acute COVID-19. The specimen sequenced was PBMCs or T cells enriched from blood (not recorded which). V gene TRBV3-1 (or the pseudogene TRBV3-2) combines with J gene TRBJ2-6, with a possible D match to TRBD2 (5 bases). Here the CDR3 reads CASSQVPQGGSGANVLTF. The CDR3, as DNA: TGTGCCAGCAGCCAAGTCCCACAAGGCGGGTCTGGGGCCAACGTCCTGACTTTC.